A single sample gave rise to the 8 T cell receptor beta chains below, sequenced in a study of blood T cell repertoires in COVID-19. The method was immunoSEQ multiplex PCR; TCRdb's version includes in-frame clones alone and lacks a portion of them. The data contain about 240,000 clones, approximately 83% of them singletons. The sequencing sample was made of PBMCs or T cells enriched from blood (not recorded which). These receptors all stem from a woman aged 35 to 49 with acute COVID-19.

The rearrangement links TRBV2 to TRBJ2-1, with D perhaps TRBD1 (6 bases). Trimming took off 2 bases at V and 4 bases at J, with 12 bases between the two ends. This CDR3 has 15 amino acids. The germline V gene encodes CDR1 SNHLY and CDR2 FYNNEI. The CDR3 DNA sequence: TGTGCCAGCAGTGAAATAGGGGGAGAATACAATGAGCAGTTCTTC. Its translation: CASSEIGGEYNEQFF.

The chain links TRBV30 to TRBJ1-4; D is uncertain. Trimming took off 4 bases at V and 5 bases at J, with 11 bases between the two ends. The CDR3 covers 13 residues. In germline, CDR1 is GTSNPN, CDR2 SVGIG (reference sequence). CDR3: CAWTFRGNEKLFF. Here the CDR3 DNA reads TGTGCCTGGACTTTCCGCGGGAATGAAAAACTGTTTTTT.

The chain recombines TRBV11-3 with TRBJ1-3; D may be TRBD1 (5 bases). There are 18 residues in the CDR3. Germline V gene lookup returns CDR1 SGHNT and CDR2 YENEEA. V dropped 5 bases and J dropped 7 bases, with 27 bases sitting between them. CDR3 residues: CASSPGQLPRKHHNTIYF. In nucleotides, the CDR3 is TGTGCCAGCAGCCCCGGACAATTACCGAGGAAACACCATAACACCATATATTTT.

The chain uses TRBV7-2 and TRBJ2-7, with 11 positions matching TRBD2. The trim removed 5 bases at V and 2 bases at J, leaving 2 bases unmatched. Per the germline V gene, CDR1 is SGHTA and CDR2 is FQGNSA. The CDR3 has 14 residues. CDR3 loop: CASSGTSGPYEQYF. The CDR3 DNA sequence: TGTGCCAGCAGCGGGACTAGCGGTCCCTACGAGCAGTACTTC. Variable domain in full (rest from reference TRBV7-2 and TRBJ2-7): GAGVSQSPSNKVTEKGKDVELRCDPISGHTALYWYRQSLGQGLEFLIYFQGNSAPDKSGLPSDRFSAERTGGSVSTLTIQRTQQEDSAVYLCASSGTSGPYEQYFGPGTRLTVT.

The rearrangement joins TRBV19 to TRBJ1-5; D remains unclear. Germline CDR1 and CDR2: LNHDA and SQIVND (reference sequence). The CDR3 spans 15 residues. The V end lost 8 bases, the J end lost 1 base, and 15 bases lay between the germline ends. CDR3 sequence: CASQSKGGSNQPQHF. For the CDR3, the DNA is TGTGCCAGTCAGAGTAAGGGAGGGAGCAATCAGCCCCAGCATTTT.

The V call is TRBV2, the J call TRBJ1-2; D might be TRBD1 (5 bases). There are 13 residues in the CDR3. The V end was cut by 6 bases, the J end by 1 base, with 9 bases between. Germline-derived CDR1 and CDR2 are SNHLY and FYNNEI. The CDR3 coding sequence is TGTGCCAGCAGAATGGGACTTAACTATGGCTACACCTTC. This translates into CASRMGLNYGYTF.

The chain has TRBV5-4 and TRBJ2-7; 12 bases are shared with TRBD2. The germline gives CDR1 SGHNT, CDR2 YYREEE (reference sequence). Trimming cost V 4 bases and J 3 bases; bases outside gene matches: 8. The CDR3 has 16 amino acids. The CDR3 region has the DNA TGTGCCAGCAGCAAGACTAGCGGGAGTAGTAACTACGAGCAGTACTTC. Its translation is CASSKTSGSSNYEQYF.

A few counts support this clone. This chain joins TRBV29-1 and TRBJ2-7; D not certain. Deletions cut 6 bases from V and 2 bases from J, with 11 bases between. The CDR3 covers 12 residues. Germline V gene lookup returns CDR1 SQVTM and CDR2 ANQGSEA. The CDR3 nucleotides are TGCAGCGTCATCCCTGGGCCCTACGAGCAGTACTTC. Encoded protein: CSVIPGPYEQYF.